These 10 T cell receptor beta chains were sequenced from one sample in a study of CD8 T cells in Susac syndrome. With random hexamers, reverse transcription was performed on about 0.45 to 1 ug of RNA. Using its own MiXCR run on the immunoSEQ multiplex PCR reads, TCRdb lists one record per CDR3 protein. This sample has fewer than 300,000 distinct CDR3 sequences, with approximately 84% found just once. Sequenced material: CD8+ T cells from PBMCs. All receptors come from a human donor with multiple sclerosis.

For the CDR3, the DNA is TGTGCCAGCAGCTACAACTTAAACACCGGGGAGCTGTTTTTT. It translates to CASSYNLNTGELFF. This chain uses TRBV7-6 with TRBJ2-2; D unclear. The CDR3 totals 14 residues. V lost 4 bases, J lost 2 bases, and 8 bases lay in between. In germline, CDR1 is SGHVS, CDR2 FNYEAQ.

The V and J genes are TRBV11-2 and TRBJ2-3; 11 nucleotides align to TRBD2. The length of the CDR3 is 16 residues. Unmatched junction bases numbered 4, after V lost 3 bases and J lost 2 bases. In germline, CDR1 is SGHAT, CDR2 FQNNGV. The CDR3 here is CASSFVAGGITDTQYF. CDR3 sequence (DNA): TGTGCCAGCAGCTTTGTAGCGGGAGGGATCACAGATACGCAGTATTTT.

The chain combines TRBV11-2 with TRBJ2-7; a possible D gene is TRBD2 (5 bases). The V end was cut by 0 bases, the J end by 0 bases, with 12 bases between. Per the germline V gene, CDR1 is SGHAT and CDR2 is FQNNGV. The CDR3 consists of 16 residues. The DNA for the CDR3 is TGTGCCAGCAGCTTAGATTCTGTGGGGAGCTCCTACGAGCAGTACTTC. Protein: CASSLDSVGSSYEQYF.

This rearrangement joins TRBV12-3 or TRBV12-4 to TRBJ2-7; the match to TRBD2 covers 9 bases. The CDR3 runs 16 residues. After removal of 5 bases from V and 3 bases from J, the junction contained 11 bases not matched to a gene. The CDR3 DNA is TGTGCCAGCAGTCAGAAGGGGACTAGCATTTTCTACGAGCAGTACTTC. It specifies CASSQKGTSIFYEQYF.

The J gene is TRBJ1-4, the V gene TRBV5-4; D remains ambiguous. The CDR3 has 17 residues. Trimming took off 1 base at V and 0 bases at J, with 13 bases between the two ends. Germline V CDR1 and CDR2: SGHNT, YYREEE (reference sequence). The CDR3 reads CASSLRFGGATNEKLFF. CDR3 nucleotide sequence: TGTGCCAGCAGCTTGAGGTTTGGCGGTGCAACTAATGAAAAACTGTTTTTT.

This sequence joins TRBV14 and TRBJ2-5; D is unclear. CDR3 length: 17 residues. V shed 2 bases and J shed 2 bases, with 18 bases lying between them. The germline V gene has CDR1 SGHDN and CDR2 FVKESK. DNA of the CDR3: TGTGCCAGCAGCCAATCCGTCGACGAAGGGCTTCAAGAGACCCAGTACTTC. As protein: CASSQSVDEGLQETQYF.

CDR3 sequence reads: CASSDGFGAYEQYF. The CDR3 DNA reads as TGTGCCAGCAGTGACGGGTTTGGAGCCTACGAGCAGTACTTC. The chain couples TRBV6-1 to TRBJ2-7; no firm D call. The CDR3 loop spans 14 amino acids. Germline V gene sequence: CDR1 MNHNS, CDR2 SASEGT. The ends were cut back, 3 bases at V and 2 bases at J, with 11 bases in the middle.

The J gene is TRBJ2-3, the V gene TRBV27; D not resolved. The germline gives CDR1 MNHEY, CDR2 SMNVEV (reference sequence). CDR3 size: 12 residues. The V gene lost 6 bases and the J gene lost 6 bases, with 10 bases spanning the gap. CDR3 coding DNA: TGTGCCAGCAGCTCCTCACCCGATACGCAGTATTTT. The encoded protein is CASSSSPDTQYF.

The chain has TRBV7-9 and TRBJ2-1; D perhaps matches TRBD2 (5 bases). Germline V gene sequence: CDR1 SEHNR, CDR2 FQNEAQ (reference sequence). The CDR3 loop spans 15 amino acids. Trimming cost V 5 bases and J 10 bases, with 21 bases left between them. The CDR3 is CASSNEGLGRKEQFF. CDR3 bases: TGTGCCAGCAGCAACGAGGGCCTTGGACGAAAGGAGCAGTTCTTC. The entire variable domain, with the rest obtained from reference TRBV7-9 and TRBJ2-1, is as follows: DTGVSQNPRHKITKRGQNVTFRCDPISEHNRLYWYRQTLGQGPEFLTYFQNEAQLEKSRLLSDRFSAERPKGSFSTLEIQRTEQGDSAMYLCASSNEGLGRKEQFFGPGTRLTVL.

The gene calls are TRBV28 and TRBJ2-3, with 11 bases lining up with TRBD2. Losses at the gene ends were 1 base for V and 6 bases for J; bases not matched to a gene: 3. Germline-derived CDR1 and CDR2 are MDHEN and SYDVKM. This CDR3 region has 15 residues. CDR3 nucleotides: TGTGCCAGCAGTTTATTAGCGGGAGGGCGGGATACGCAGTATTTT. Protein sequence: CASSLLAGGRDTQYF.